This T cell receptor (beta chain) derives from a study of T cell responses to AZD1222 COVID-19 vaccine. The V gene lost 8 bases and the J gene lost 7 bases, with 2 bases spanning the gap. This CDR3 region has 8 residues. Germline V gene data show CDR1 as GTSNPN and CDR2 as SVGIG (reference sequence). This clone was found a few times. Assay: immunoSEQ multiplex PCR; the TCRdb copy retains only in-frame clones and omits some. The profile shows roughly 260,000 clones, approximately 95% of them singletons. Sample: peripheral blood, taken on day 0 of AZD1222 vaccination. The sequence was obtained from an adult in good health. The rearrangement joins TRBV30 to TRBJ2-2; D is uncertain. CDR3 in amino acids: CAGGELFF. CDR3 DNA: TGTGCCGGCGGGGAGCTGTTTTTT. Using reference TRBV30 and TRBJ2-2 for the parts outside the CDR3, the full variable domain is SQTIHQWPATLVQPVGSPLSLECTVEGTSNPNLYWYRQAAGRGLQLLFYSVGIGQISSEVPQNLSASRPQDRQFILSSKKLLLSDSGFYLCAGGELFFGEGSRLTVL.